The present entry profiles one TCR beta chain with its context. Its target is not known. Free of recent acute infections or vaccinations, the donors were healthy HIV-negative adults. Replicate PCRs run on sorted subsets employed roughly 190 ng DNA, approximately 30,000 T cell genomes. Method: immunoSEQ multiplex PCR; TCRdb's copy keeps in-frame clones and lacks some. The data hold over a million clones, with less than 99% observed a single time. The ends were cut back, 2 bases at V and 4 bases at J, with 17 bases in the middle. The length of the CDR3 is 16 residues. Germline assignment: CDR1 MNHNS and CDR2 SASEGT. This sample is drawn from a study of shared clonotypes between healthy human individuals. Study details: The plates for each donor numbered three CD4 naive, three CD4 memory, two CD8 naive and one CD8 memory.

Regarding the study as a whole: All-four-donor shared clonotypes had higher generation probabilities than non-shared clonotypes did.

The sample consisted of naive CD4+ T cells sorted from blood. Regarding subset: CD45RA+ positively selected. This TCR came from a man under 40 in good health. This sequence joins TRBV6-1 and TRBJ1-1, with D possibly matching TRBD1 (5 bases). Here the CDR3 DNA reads TGTGCCAGCAGTGAACGGGACGGTATATTGGGCACTGAAGCTTTCTTT. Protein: CASSERDGILGTEAFF.